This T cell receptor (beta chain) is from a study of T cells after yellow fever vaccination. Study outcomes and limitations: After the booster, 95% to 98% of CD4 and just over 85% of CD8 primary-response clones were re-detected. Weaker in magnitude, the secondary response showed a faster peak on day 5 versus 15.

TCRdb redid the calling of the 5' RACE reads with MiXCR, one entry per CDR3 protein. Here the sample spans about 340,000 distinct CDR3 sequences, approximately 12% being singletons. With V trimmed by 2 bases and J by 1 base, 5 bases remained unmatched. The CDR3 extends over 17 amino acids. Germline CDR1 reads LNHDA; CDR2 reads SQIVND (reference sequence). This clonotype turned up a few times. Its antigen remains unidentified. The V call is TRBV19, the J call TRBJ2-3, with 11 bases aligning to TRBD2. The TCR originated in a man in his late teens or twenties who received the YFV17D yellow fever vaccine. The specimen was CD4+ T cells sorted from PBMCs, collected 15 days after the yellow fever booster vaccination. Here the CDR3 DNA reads TGTGCCAGTAGTATACTCGCGACTAGCGGGGGCACAGATACGCAGTATTTT. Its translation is CASSILATSGGTDTQYF.